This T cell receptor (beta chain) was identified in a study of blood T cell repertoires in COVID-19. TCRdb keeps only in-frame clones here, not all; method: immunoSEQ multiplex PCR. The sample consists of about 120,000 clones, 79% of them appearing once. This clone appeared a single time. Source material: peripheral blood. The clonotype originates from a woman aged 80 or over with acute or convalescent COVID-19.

The CDR3 DNA reads TGTGCCAGCAGCCCTGTGAACACTGAAGCTTTCTTT. This translates into CASSPVNTEAFF. The V and J genes are TRBV7-8 and TRBJ1-1; D is ambiguous. CDR1 is SGHVS and CDR2 is FQNEAQ in the germline V gene. V lost 5 bases, J lost 0 bases, and 4 bases lay in between. The CDR3 runs to 12 residues.